The clone carrying this T cell receptor (beta chain) was counted ten times or more. Germline V gives CDR1 DFQATT, CDR2 SNEGSKA (reference sequence). The CDR3 is made up of 15 amino acids. V trimming: 4 bases; J trimming: 4 bases; junction bases outside the gene matches: 9. Template material for amplifying TCR beta CDR3 regions consisted of RNA transcripts. The TCR CDR3 was amplified in a first-round RT-PCR using the HTBI primer set. A single record per CDR3 protein comes from TCRdb applying MiXCR to the multiplex PCR reads. The sample shows about 270,000 distinct CDR3 sequences, about 20% of them seen only once. This sample is part of a study of T cells in Graves' hyperthyroidism and ophthalmopathy.

The receptor was isolated from a young man with Graves' ophthalmopathy. The sequenced sample was blood. This sequence joins TRBV20-1 and TRBJ2-5; 10 bases align to TRBD2. The CDR3 protein is CSAIASGSVGETQYF. For the CDR3, the DNA is TGCAGTGCTATAGCTAGCGGGAGCGTCGGAGAGACCCAGTACTTC.